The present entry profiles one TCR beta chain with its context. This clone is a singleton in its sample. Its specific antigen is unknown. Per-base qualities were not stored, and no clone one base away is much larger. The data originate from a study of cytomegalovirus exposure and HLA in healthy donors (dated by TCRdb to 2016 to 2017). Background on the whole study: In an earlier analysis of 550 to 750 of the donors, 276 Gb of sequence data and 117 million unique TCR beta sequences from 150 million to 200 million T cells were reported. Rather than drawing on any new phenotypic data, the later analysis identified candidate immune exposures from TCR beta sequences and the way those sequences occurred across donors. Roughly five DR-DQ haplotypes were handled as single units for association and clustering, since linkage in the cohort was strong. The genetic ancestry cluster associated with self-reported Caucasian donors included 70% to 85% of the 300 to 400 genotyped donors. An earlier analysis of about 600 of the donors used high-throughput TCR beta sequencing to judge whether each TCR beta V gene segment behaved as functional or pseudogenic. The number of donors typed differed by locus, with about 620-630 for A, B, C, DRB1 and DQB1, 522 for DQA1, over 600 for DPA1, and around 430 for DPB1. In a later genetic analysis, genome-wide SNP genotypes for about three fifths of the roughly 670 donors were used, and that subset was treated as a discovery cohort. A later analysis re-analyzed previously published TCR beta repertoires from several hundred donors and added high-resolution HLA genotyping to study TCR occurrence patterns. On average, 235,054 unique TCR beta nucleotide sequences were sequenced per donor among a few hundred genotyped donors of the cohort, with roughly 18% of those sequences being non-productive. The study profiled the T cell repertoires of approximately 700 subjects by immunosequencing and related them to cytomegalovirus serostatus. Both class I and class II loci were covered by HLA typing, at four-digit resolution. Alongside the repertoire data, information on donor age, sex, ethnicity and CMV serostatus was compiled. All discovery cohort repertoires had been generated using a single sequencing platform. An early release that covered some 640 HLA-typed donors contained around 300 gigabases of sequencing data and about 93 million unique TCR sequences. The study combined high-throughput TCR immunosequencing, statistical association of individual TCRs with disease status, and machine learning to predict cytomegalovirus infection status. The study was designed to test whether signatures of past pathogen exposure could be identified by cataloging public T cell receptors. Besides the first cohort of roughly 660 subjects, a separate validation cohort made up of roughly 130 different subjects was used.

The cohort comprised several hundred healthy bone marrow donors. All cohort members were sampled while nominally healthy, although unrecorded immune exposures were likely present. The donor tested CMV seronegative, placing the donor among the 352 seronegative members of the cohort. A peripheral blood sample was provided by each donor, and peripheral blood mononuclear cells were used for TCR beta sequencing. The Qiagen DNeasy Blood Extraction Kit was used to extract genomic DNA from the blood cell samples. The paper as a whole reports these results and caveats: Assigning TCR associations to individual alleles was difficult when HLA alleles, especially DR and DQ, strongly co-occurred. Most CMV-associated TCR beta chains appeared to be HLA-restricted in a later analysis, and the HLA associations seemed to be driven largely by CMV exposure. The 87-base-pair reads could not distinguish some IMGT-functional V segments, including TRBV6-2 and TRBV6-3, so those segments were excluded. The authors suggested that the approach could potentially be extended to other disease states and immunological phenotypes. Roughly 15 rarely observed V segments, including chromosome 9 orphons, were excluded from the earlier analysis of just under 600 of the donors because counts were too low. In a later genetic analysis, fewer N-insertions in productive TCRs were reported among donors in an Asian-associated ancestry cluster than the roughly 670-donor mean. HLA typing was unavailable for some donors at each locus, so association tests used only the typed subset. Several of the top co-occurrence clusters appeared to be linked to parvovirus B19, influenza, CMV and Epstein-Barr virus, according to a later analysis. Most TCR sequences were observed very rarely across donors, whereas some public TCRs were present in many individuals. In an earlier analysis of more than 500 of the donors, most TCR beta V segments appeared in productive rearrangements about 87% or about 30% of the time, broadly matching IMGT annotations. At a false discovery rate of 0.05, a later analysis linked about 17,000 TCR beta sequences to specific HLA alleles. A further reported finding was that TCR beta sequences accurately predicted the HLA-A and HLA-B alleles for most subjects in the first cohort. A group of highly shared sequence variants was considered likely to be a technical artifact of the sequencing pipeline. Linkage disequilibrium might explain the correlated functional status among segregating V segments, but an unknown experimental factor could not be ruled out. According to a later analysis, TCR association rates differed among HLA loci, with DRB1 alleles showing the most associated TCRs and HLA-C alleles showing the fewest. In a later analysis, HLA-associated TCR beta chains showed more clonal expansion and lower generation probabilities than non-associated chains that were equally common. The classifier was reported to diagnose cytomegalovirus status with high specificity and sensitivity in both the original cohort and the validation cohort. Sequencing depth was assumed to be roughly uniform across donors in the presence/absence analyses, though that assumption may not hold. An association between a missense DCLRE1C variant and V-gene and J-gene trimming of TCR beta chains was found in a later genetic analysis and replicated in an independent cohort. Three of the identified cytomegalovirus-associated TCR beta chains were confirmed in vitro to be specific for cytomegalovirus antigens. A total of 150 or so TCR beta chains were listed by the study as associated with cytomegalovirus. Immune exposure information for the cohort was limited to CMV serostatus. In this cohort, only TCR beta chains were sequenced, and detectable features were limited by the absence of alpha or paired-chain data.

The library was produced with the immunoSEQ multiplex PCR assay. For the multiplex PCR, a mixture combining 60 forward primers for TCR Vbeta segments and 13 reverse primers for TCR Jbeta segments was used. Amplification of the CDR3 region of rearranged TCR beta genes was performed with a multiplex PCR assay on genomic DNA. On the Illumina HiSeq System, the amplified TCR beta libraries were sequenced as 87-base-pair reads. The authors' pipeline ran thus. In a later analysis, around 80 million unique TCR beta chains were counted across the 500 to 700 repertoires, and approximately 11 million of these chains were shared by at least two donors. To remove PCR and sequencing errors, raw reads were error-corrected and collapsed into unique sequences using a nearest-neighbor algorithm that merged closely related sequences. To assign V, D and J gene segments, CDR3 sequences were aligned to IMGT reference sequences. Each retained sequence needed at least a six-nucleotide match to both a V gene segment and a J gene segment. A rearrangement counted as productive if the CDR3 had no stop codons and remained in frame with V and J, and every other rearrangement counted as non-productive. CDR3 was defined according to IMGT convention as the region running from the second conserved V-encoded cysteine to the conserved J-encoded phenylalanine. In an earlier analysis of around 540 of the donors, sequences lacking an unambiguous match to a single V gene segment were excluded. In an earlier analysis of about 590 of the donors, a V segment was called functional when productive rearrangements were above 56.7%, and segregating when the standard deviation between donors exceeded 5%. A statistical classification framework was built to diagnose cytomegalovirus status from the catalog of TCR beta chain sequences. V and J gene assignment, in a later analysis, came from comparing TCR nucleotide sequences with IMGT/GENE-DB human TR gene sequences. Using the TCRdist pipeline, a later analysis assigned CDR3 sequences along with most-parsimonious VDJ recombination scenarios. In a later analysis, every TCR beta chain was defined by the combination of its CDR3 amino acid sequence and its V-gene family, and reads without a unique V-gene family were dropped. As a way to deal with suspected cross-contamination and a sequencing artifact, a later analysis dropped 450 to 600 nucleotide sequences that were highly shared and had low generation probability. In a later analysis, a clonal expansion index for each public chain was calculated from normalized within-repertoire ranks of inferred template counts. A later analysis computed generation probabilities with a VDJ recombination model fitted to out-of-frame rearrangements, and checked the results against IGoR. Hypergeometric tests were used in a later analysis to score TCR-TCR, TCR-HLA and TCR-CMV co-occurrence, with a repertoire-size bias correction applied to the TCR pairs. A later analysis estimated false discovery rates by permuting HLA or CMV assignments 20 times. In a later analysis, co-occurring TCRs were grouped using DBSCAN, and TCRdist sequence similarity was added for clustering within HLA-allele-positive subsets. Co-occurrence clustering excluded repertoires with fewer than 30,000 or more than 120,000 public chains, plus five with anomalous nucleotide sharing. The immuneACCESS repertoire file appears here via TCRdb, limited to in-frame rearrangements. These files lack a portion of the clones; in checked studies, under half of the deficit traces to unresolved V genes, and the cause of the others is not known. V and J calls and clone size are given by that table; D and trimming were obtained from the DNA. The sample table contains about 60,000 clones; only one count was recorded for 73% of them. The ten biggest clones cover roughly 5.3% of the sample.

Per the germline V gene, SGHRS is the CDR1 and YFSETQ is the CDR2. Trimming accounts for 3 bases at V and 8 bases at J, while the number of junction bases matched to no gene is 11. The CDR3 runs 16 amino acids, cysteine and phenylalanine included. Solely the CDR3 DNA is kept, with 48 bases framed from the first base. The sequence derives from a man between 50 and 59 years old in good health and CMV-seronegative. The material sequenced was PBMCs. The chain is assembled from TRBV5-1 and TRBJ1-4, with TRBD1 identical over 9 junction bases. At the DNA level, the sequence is TGCGCCAGCAGCTACCGAACCGGGACAGGGCAGGAAAAACTGTTTTTT. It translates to CASSYRTGTGQEKLFF.